The 27 T cell receptor beta chains presented below share a single source sample, sequenced in a study of blood T cell repertoires in COVID-19. The protocol was immunoSEQ multiplex PCR, while the TCRdb copy is restricted to in-frame clones and leaves out a portion. Of about 190,000 clones in the sample, around 80% were seen once. Sequencing used peripheral blood. The receptors were sampled from a man aged 30-40 years with active or convalescent COVID-19.

The chain joins TRBV6-5 to TRBJ2-5; maybe TRBD1 (5 bases). CDR3 length: 13 amino acids. Germline CDR1 MNHEY, CDR2 SVGAGI. The V end was cut by 7 bases, the J end by 3 bases, with 12 bases between. The CDR3: CASTDILKETQYF. The CDR3 bases are TGTGCCAGCACGGACATACTTAAAGAGACCCAGTACTTC.

The V call is TRBV7-9, the J call TRBJ1-4, with TRBD1 matching 9 bases. The CDR3 loop spans 15 amino acids. V dropped 5 bases and J dropped 8; count of bases not matched to a gene: 9. In germline, CDR1 is SEHNR, CDR2 FQNEAQ (reference sequence). In DNA, the CDR3 is TGTGCCAGCAGCCCCTTCGGGACAGGGCAGGAAAAACTGTTTTTT. Translated: CASSPFGTGQEKLFF.

The chain carries TRBV5-1 and TRBJ2-2; D possibly corresponds to TRBD2 (5 bases). CDR1 is SGHRS, CDR2 YFSETQ, per germline. Trimming took 0 bases from V and 6 from J, leaving 9 bases between them. CDR3 size: 14 residues. The CDR3: CASSLDGVAGELFF. DNA for the CDR3: TGCGCCAGCAGCTTGGACGGGGTCGCCGGGGAGCTGTTTTTT.

V usage is TRBV15 and J usage is TRBJ1-4; the match to TRBD1 covers 7 bases. Germline V lookup: CDR1 LNHNV, CDR2 YYDKDF (reference sequence). V trimming: 4 bases; J trimming: 4 bases; junction bases outside the gene matches: 6. The CDR3 is made up of 15 amino acids. The CDR3 nucleotides read TGTGCCACCAGCATCCGACAGGGATATAATGAAAAACTGTTTTTT. Translating gives CATSIRQGYNEKLFF.

The chain joins TRBV30 to TRBJ1-3; D perhaps matches TRBD1 (6 bases). Germline-derived CDR1 and CDR2 are GTSNPN and SVGIG (reference sequence). The CDR3 has 12 residues. The V gene lost 5 bases and the J gene lost 4 bases, with 9 bases spanning the gap. The CDR3 here is CAWGGSGNTIYF. DNA of the CDR3: TGTGCCTGGGGGGGCTCCGGAAACACCATATATTTT.

This clone was recorded once. The genes are TRBV5-5 and TRBJ2-1; TRBD2 might be the D (6 bases). Germline CDR1 is SGHKS and CDR2 is YYEKEE (reference sequence). The CDR3 totals 15 residues. V was clipped by 2 bases and J by 2 bases, with 11 bases between them. CDR3 sequence (DNA): TGTGCCAGCAGCTTCGGGAGTGGTACCTACAATGAGCAGTTCTTC. Translated, it gives CASSFGSGTYNEQFF.

This chain links TRBV7-9 with TRBJ1-5; D is undetermined. CDR1 is SEHNR, CDR2 FQNEAQ, per germline (reference sequence). This CDR3 is built from 15 residues. Trimming cost V 1 base and J 5 bases, with 12 bases left between them. Here the CDR3 DNA reads TGTGCCAGCAGCTTAGAAGGAGACGCTGATCAGCCCCAGCATTTT. Protein: CASSLEGDADQPQHF.

The genes are TRBV2 and TRBJ1-1, with 7 positions matching TRBD1. Germline loops: CDR1 SNHLY, CDR2 FYNNEI. The CDR3 extends over 13 amino acids. J lost 2 bases, V lost 5 bases, and 2 bases had no gene match. This CDR3 reads CASSRDSNTEAFF. As DNA, the CDR3 is TGTGCCAGCAGTCGGGACAGTAACACTGAAGCTTTCTTT.

The chain couples TRBV9 to TRBJ1-2, with TRBD1 matching 8 bases. The CDR3 loop spans 16 amino acids. J gave up 8 bases and V 3 bases, and 15 bases lay outside the gene matches. Germline V gene lookup returns CDR1 SGDLS and CDR2 YYNGEE. Here the CDR3 reads CASSAKQGTGLRGYTF. In DNA, the CDR3 is TGTGCCAGCAGCGCCAAGCAGGGGACAGGTCTTCGGGGCTACACCTTC.

The chain has TRBV11-3 and TRBJ2-7; D may be TRBD1 (6 bases). Between the trimmed V and J ends, which lost 2 bases and 6 bases, there was a span of 17 bases. The germline V gene encodes CDR1 SGHNT and CDR2 YENEEA. This CDR3 has 15 residues. CDR3: CASSLLVDSRTEQYF. The CDR3 nucleotides are TGTGCCAGCAGCTTATTAGTGGACAGCAGAACCGAGCAGTACTTC. The full variable domain, rest sourced from reference TRBV11-3 and TRBJ2-7, is EAGVVQSPRYKIIEKKQPVAFWCNPISGHNTLYWYLQNLGQGPELLIRYENEEAVDDSQLPKDRFSAERLKGVDSTLKIQPAELGDSAVYLCASSLLVDSRTEQYFGPGTRLTVT.

V and J are TRBV6-1 and TRBJ1-2, with D perhaps TRBD1 (6 bases). Trimming removed 1 base at V and 8 bases at J, with 20 bases between. The CDR3 extends over 16 amino acids. Germline CDR1 is MNHNS and CDR2 is SASEGT. Written as DNA, the CDR3 is TGTGCCAGCAGTGAAGGTTTCGGGGGGGCCGGGGGAGGCTACACCTTC. Translation: CASSEGFGGAGGGYTF.

The chain carries TRBV5-1 and TRBJ2-7, with 11 bases matching TRBD1. V dropped 4 bases and J dropped 0; count of bases not matched to a gene: 6. The CDR3 totals 16 residues. Germline CDR1 and CDR2: SGHRS and YFSETQ. Here the CDR3 reads CASSPGQGALSYEQYV. The CDR3 region has the DNA TGCGCCAGCAGCCCAGGACAGGGGGCGCTCTCCTACGAGCAGTACGTC.

This clone was detected only once. V is TRBV29-1 and J is TRBJ2-1; 8 bases map to TRBD2. V shed 4 bases, J shed 3 bases, and the junction held 2 bases outside the gene matches. Germline V gene lookup returns CDR1 SQVTM and CDR2 ANQGSEA. This CDR3 is 13 amino acids long. CDR3 residues: CSVAAGDYNEQFF. The DNA for the CDR3 is TGCAGCGTTGCAGCGGGGGACTACAATGAGCAGTTCTTC.

The chain links TRBV6-2 or TRBV6-3 to TRBJ2-5, with TRBD2 identical over 11 bases. The trim removed 2 bases at V and 2 bases at J, leaving 10 bases unmatched. Germline lookup yields CDR1 MNHEY and CDR2 SVGEGT. The CDR3 consists of 18 residues. The CDR3: CASSYELGTSGVQETQYF. The CDR3 DNA follows: TGTGCCAGCAGTTACGAGCTAGGGACTAGCGGTGTACAAGAGACCCAGTACTTC.

The V call is TRBV3-1 (or the pseudogene TRBV3-2), the J call TRBJ2-3; 9 nucleotides align to TRBD1. V was pared by 3 bases and J by 2 bases, with 18 bases of the junction left unmatched. The CDR3 extends over 20 amino acids. CDR1 is LGHDT, CDR2 YNNKEL, per germline (reference sequence). CDR3 in DNA: TGTGCCAGCAGCCAGGAGGTACAGGGGGCAGCTAGCGGTGCCACAGATACGCAGTATTTT. This encodes CASSQEVQGAASGATDTQYF.

The chain combines TRBV27 with TRBJ1-2, with 11 nucleotides matching TRBD1. Trimming took 8 bases from V and 1 from J; bases not matched to a gene: 6. CDR1 and CDR2 (germline): MNHEY, SMNVEV (reference sequence). The CDR3 spans 15 residues. For the CDR3, the DNA is TGTGCCAGCTCCTGGGGGACAGGGGGTAACTATGGCTACACCTTC. This encodes CASSWGTGGNYGYTF.

This clone has a handful of counts. The rearrangement links TRBV28 to TRBJ1-5; 9 bases are shared with TRBD1. Unmatched junction bases numbered 8, after V lost 10 bases and J lost 7 bases. Looked up from germline, CDR1 is MDHEN and CDR2 is SYDVKM. The CDR3 spans 13 residues. CDR3 in DNA: TGTGCCACCCGACAGGGGGTGATGCAGCCCCAGCATTTT. Translation gives CATRQGVMQPQHF.

CDR3 sequence reads: CASSLHGQLSYEQYF. In nucleotides, the CDR3 is TGTGCCAGCAGCTTACACGGACAGCTCTCCTACGAGCAGTACTTC. The chain recombines TRBV7-2 with TRBJ2-7, with D possibly being TRBD1 (6 bases). With 2 bases removed from V and 0 bases from J, the gap between germline ends came to 11 bases. CDR3 length: 15 amino acids. CDR1 is SGHTA and CDR2 is FQGNSA in the germline V gene.

The chain recombines TRBV10-3 with TRBJ2-5; 7 bases line up with TRBD2. The CDR3 has 14 residues. Germline loops: CDR1 ENHRY, CDR2 SYGVKD. The V and J ends lost 3 bases and 2 bases, in that order; junction bases with no gene match: 3. For the CDR3, the DNA is TGTGCCATCAGTGATGGACTAGATCAAGAGACCCAGTACTTC. Protein product: CAISDGLDQETQYF.

This sequence joins TRBV5-1 and TRBJ1-1; no clear D. This CDR3 region has 12 residues. Trimming took 4 bases from V and 1 from J, leaving 5 bases between them. The germline CDR1 and CDR2 sequences are SGHRS and YFSETQ. CDR3 amino acids: CASSPGNTEAFF. CDR3 coding DNA: TGCGCCAGCAGCCCCGGGAACACTGAAGCTTTCTTT.

The chain combines TRBV27 with TRBJ1-2; weak D call: TRBD1 (6 bases). The CDR3 is 14 amino acids. Germline V gene data show CDR1 as MNHEY and CDR2 as SMNVEV (reference sequence). The V and J ends lost 3 bases and 6 bases respectively, with 14 bases between them. The DNA of the CDR3 is TGTGCCAGCAGTTTCCGGACAGATCGTAATGGCTACACCTTC. Translation gives CASSFRTDRNGYTF.

The chain employs TRBV6-5 and TRBJ1-1, with unresolved D. The germline CDR1 and CDR2 sequences are MNHEY and SVGAGI. Deletions cut 5 bases from V and 1 base from J, with 11 bases between. The CDR3 is 14 amino acids. Written as DNA, the CDR3 is TGTGCCAGCAGTCGACTTTATAGGAACACTGAAGCTTTCTTT. Translated, it gives CASSRLYRNTEAFF.

This chain joins TRBV9 and TRBJ1-2; tentatively, D is TRBD1 (5 bases). This CDR3 is built from 14 residues. Trimming shortened V by 4 bases and J by 8 bases, and 18 bases separated the two germline ends. Germline loops: CDR1 SGDLS, CDR2 YYNGEE. The CDR3 region has the DNA TGTGCCAGCAGCCCGTCTTGGGGCGTCGAGGGCTACACCTTC. Translating gives CASSPSWGVEGYTF.

In this sample, this clone turned up a few times. This rearrangement joins TRBV3-1 (or the pseudogene TRBV3-2) to TRBJ1-2; D gene ambiguous. V lost 0 bases, J lost 7 bases, and 3 bases lay in between. CDR1 and CDR2 (germline): LGHDT, YNNKEL (reference sequence). The CDR3 consists of 11 residues. The DNA for the CDR3 is TGTGCCAGCAGCCAAGAGAGTGGCTACACCTTC. Residues: CASSQESGYTF.

This chain connects TRBV5-1 to TRBJ2-1, with 14 bases that match TRBD2. The CDR3 has 16 residues. The V gene end was trimmed by 0 bases and the J gene end by 5 bases; junction bases not matched to a gene: 1. The germline CDR1 and CDR2 sequences are SGHRS and YFSETQ. CDR3 amino acids: CASSLGLAGGHNEQFF. The CDR3 nucleotides read TGCGCCAGCAGCTTGGGACTAGCGGGGGGGCACAATGAGCAGTTCTTC.

There are a few counts of this clone. The chain links TRBV11-2 to TRBJ2-7; 7 bases fit TRBD2. CDR3 length: 14 amino acids. CDR1 SGHAT and CDR2 FQNNGV come from the germline V gene. Germline trimming cut 1 base from V and 6 bases from J; bases unmatched to any gene: 6. The CDR3 loop reads CASSLGYGGSEQYV. The DNA for the CDR3 is TGTGCCAGCAGCTTAGGGTATGGCGGGAGCGAGCAGTACGTC.

V is TRBV19 and J is TRBJ1-1; no firm D call. The CDR3 contains 15 residues. From germline, CDR1 is LNHDA and CDR2 SQIVND (reference sequence). Between the trimmed V and J ends, which lost 5 bases and 0 bases, there was a span of 13 bases. As DNA, the CDR3 is TGTGCCAGTAGTCCCCGGGGAGGGTTGAACACTGAAGCTTTCTTT. Translated, it gives CASSPRGGLNTEAFF.